The next 16 T cell receptor beta chains were all read from a single sample in a study of cytomegalovirus exposure and HLA in healthy donors. Repertoires were generated with immunoSEQ multiplex PCR, while TCRdb's copy carries only in-frame clones and drops some. The sample has roughly 300,000 clones, roughly 85% seen once; the top ten hold over 0.8%. The material sequenced was PBMCs. The receptors derive from a woman aged 18-29 years in good health and CMV-seronegative.

The CDR3 region is CASSQEWTSGRATGETQYF. The CDR3, as DNA: TGCGCCAGCAGCCAAGAATGGACTAGCGGGAGGGCCACGGGAGAGACCCAGTACTTC. The V call is TRBV4-3, the J call TRBJ2-5, with TRBD2 identical over 15 bases. V was clipped by 0 bases and J by 4 bases; unmatched bases: 9. The germline CDR1 and CDR2 sequences are LGHNA and YSLEER. This CDR3 contains 19 residues.

This clone was found once. This chain uses TRBV15 with TRBJ2-7; D gene ambiguous. The V gene's germline CDR1 is LNHNV and CDR2 YYDKDF (reference sequence). With 2 bases removed from V and 0 bases from J, the gap between germline ends came to 8 bases. This CDR3 is 14 amino acids long. CDR3 DNA: TGTGCCACCAGCAGACAGTTCAGCTCCTACGAGCAGTACTTC. As protein: CATSRQFSSYEQYF.

The genes are TRBV18 and TRBJ1-2; D perhaps matches TRBD1 (5 bases). Trimming shortened V by 2 bases and J by 6 bases, and 19 bases separated the two germline ends. CDR3 length: 16 residues. Germline V gives CDR1 KGHSH, CDR2 LQKENI. The CDR3 DNA is TGTGCCAGCTCACCAGGACGCGCCCAGGGAGGAGATGGCTACACCTTC. Protein sequence: CASSPGRAQGGDGYTF.

The chain joins TRBV19 to TRBJ2-7; a possible D gene is TRBD1 (6 bases). V lost 3 bases to trimming and J lost 1 base, with 10 bases between them. The CDR3 extends over 14 amino acids. Germline-derived CDR1 and CDR2 are LNHDA and SQIVND (reference sequence). The DNA for the CDR3 is TGTGCCAGTAGTATGACAGGTGGATCCTACGAGCAGTACTTC. Amino acid sequence: CASSMTGGSYEQYF.

This sequence joins TRBV28 and TRBJ2-7; 10 bases are a match to TRBD2. This CDR3 has 16 residues. In germline, CDR1 is MDHEN, CDR2 SYDVKM. With 6 bases clipped from V and 1 base from J, the junction kept 9 bases outside the gene matches. The CDR3: CASSPRLAGPSYEQYF. CDR3 sequence (DNA): TGTGCCAGCAGCCCCCGACTAGCGGGCCCATCCTACGAGCAGTACTTC.

The chain is built from TRBV14 and TRBJ2-7, with 9 bases matching TRBD2. This CDR3 spans 19 amino acids. Germline V gives CDR1 SGHDN, CDR2 FVKESK. With V trimmed by 2 bases and J by 2 bases, 16 bases remained unmatched. CDR3 sequence reads: CASSQPSLVAGDFPYEQYF. In nucleotides, the CDR3 is TGTGCCAGCAGCCAACCCTCGTTGGTAGCGGGAGATTTCCCCTACGAGCAGTACTTC.

This clone appeared once. The rearrangement links TRBV2 to TRBJ2-7; possible D gene TRBD2, 5 bases. The CDR3 runs 14 residues. Germline V gives CDR1 SNHLY, CDR2 FYNNEI. The V end was cut by 8 bases, the J end by 5 bases, with 19 bases between. CDR3 residues: CASQRDRSSDEQYF. The CDR3 region has the DNA TGTGCCAGCCAGAGGGATCGCTCGTCGGACGAGCAGTACTTC.

The chain has TRBV25-1 and TRBJ1-1; TRBD1 matches 7 bases. The length of the CDR3 is 15 residues. The germline gives CDR1 MGHDK, CDR2 SYGVNS. The trim removed 6 bases at V and 4 bases at J, leaving 11 bases unmatched. DNA of the CDR3: TGTGCCAGCAGGACCTTACAGGGGAGTGGCACTGAAGCTTTCTTT. Protein: CASRTLQGSGTEAFF.

The CDR3 DNA follows: TGTGCCAGCTCACCAAGGGACAGTGCCTACGAGCAGTACTTC. Encoded protein: CASSPRDSAYEQYF. The chain has TRBV18 and TRBJ2-7; 7 bases fit TRBD1. CDR3 length: 14 amino acids. After removal of 2 bases from V and 2 bases from J, the junction contained 3 bases not matched to a gene. Germline V CDR1 and CDR2: KGHSH, LQKENI.

The J gene is TRBJ1-2, the V gene TRBV5-1, with 7 bases lining up with TRBD1. The trim removed 3 bases at V and 4 bases at J, leaving 9 bases unmatched. The CDR3 covers 15 residues. Germline-derived CDR1 and CDR2 are SGHRS and YFSETQ. The CDR3: CASSSDGGGGYGYTF. In DNA, the CDR3 is TGCGCCAGCAGCTCTGATGGAGGGGGCGGCTATGGCTACACCTTC. The full variable domain, its missing parts supplied by reference TRBV5-1 and TRBJ1-2, is KAGVTQTPRYLIKTRGQQVTLSCSPISGHRSVSWYQQTPGQGLQFLFEYFSETQRNKGNFPGRFSGRQFSNSRSEMNVSTLELGDSALYLCASSSDGGGGYGYTFGSGTRLTVV.

This clone was seen only a few times. The chain links TRBV2 to TRBJ1-2; D possibly corresponds to TRBD1 (6 bases). V gave up 8 bases and J gave up 5 bases, with 9 bases separating them. Germline V gene data show CDR1 as SNHLY and CDR2 as FYNNEI. The CDR3 has 11 residues. CDR3 region: CASGGGYGYTF. Written as DNA, the CDR3 is TGTGCCAGCGGGGGCGGGTATGGCTACACCTTC.

The chain employs TRBV5-4 and TRBJ1-5; D uncertain. V lost 4 bases and J 8 bases, leaving 10 bases between the germline ends. CDR1 is SGHNT, CDR2 YYREEE, per germline (reference sequence). The CDR3 is 12 residues long. The CDR3 coding sequence is TGTGCCAGCAGCCTAACAGTAGAGCCCCAGCATTTT. This codes for CASSLTVEPQHF.

The rearrangement joins TRBV4-3 to TRBJ2-1, with D perhaps matching TRBD2 (6 bases). This CDR3 has 17 amino acids. The V gene's germline CDR1 is LGHNA and CDR2 YSLEER. Trimming left V 0 bases short and J 4 bases short, with 16 bases between. This CDR3 reads CASSQDTLRDPYNEQFF. CDR3 in DNA: TGCGCCAGCAGCCAAGATACCTTGCGGGACCCATACAATGAGCAGTTCTTC.

The rearrangement links TRBV6-5 to TRBJ2-3; 9 nucleotides agree with TRBD2. V gave up 2 bases and J gave up 2 bases; unmatched junction bases: 2. CDR1 and CDR2 from the germline V gene are MNHEY and SVGAGI. The CDR3 contains 15 residues. The CDR3 nucleotides are TGTGCCAGCAGTTACCGCGGGAGGGTCACAGATACGCAGTATTTT. Translating it yields CASSYRGRVTDTQYF.

The CDR3 coding sequence is TGTGCCAGCAAGCCGGGAAGCTCCTACAATGAGCAGTTCTTC. Its translation: CASKPGSSYNEQFF. The V call is TRBV2, the J call TRBJ2-1; D is perhaps TRBD2 (5 bases). CDR3 size: 14 residues. V was pared by 7 bases and J by 0 bases, with 10 bases between. Germline loops: CDR1 SNHLY, CDR2 FYNNEI.

The genes are TRBV6-5 and TRBJ2-7, with 9 nucleotides matching TRBD1. The ends lost 7 bases at V and 3 bases at J; junction bases unmatched: 10. The CDR3 has 15 amino acids. CDR1 is MNHEY and CDR2 is SVGAGI in the germline V gene. The CDR3 loop reads CASTPGMDRGYEQYF. CDR3 in DNA: TGTGCCAGCACCCCCGGGATGGACAGGGGCTACGAGCAGTACTTC.